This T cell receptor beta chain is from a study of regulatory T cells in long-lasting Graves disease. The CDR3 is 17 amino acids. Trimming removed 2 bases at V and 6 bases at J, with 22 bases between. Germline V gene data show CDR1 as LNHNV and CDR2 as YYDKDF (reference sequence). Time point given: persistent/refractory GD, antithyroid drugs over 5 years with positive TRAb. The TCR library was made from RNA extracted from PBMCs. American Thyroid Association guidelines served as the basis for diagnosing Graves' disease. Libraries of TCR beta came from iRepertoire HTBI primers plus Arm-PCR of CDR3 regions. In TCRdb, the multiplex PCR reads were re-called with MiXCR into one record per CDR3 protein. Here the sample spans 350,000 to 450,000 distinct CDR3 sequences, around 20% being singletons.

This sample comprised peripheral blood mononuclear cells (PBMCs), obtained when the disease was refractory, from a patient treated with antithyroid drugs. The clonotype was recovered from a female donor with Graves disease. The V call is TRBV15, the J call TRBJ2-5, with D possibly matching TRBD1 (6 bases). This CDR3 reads CATSRLPQQGGGKTQYF. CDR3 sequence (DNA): TGTGCCACCAGCAGACTTCCCCAACAGGGTGGGGGAAAGACCCAGTACTTC.